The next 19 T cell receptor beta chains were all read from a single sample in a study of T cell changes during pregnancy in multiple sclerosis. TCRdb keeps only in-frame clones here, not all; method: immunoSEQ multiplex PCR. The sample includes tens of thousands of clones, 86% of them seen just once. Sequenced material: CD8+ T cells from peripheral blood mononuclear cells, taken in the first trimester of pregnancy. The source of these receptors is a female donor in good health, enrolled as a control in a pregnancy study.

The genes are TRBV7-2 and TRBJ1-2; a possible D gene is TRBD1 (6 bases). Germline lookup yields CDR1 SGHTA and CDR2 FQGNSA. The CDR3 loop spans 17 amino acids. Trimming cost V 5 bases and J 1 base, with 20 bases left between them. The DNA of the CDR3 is TGTGCCAGCAGCACAGGGATGGTCGGACACATTAACTATGGCTACACCTTC. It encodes CASSTGMVGHINYGYTF.

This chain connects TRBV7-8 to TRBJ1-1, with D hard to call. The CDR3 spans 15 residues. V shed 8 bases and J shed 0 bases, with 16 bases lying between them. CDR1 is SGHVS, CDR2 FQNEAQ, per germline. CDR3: CASGEGVGLNTEAFF. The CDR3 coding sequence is TGTGCCAGCGGGGAGGGAGTAGGTTTGAACACTGAAGCTTTCTTT.

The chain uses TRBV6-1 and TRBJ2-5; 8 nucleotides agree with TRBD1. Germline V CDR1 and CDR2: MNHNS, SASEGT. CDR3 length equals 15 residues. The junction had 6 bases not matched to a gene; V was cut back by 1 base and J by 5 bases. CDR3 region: CASSEGSGGAETQYF. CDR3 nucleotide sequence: TGTGCCAGCAGTGAAGGCTCAGGGGGCGCGGAGACCCAGTACTTC.

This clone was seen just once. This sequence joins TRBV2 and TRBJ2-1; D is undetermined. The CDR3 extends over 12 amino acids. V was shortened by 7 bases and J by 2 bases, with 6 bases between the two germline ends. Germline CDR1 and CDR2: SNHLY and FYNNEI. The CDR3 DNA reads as TGTGCCAGCACCCCCACCTACAATGAGCAGTTCTTC. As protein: CASTPTYNEQFF. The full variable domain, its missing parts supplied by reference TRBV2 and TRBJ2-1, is EPEVTQTPSHQVTQMGQEVILRCVPISNHLYFYWYRQILGQKVEFLVSFYNNEISEKSEIFDDQFSVERPDGSNFTLKIRSTKLEDSAMYFCASTPTYNEQFFGPGTRLTVL.

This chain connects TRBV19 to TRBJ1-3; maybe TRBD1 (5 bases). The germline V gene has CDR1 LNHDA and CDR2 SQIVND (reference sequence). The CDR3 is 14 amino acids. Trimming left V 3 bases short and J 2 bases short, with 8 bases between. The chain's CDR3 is CASSMGQAGNTIYF. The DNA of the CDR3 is TGTGCCAGTAGTATGGGGCAGGCTGGAAACACCATATATTTT.

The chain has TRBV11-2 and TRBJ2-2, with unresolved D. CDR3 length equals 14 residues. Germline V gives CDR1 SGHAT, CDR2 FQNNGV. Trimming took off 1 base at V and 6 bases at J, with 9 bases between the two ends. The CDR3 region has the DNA TGTGCCAGCAGCTTAGGGTCCGGGTCCGGGGAGCTGTTTTTT. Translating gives CASSLGSGSGELFF.

This CDR3 reads CASSSGDSVSYEQYF. CDR3 DNA sequence: TGTGCCAGTAGTAGTGGGGACTCGGTCTCCTACGAGCAGTACTTC. This chain joins TRBV19 and TRBJ2-7; a possible D gene is TRBD2 (6 bases). Germline CDR1 reads LNHDA; CDR2 reads SQIVND (reference sequence). V was trimmed by 4 bases and J by 0 bases, leaving 13 bases between them. The CDR3 is 15 amino acids.

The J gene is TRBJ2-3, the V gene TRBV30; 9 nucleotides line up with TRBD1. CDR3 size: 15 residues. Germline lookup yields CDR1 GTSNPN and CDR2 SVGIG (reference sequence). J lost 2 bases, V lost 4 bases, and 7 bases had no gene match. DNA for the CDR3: TGTGCCTGGACACCGGGACAGGGAGTCACAGATACGCAGTATTTT. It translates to CAWTPGQGVTDTQYF. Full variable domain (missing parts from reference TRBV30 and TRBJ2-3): SQTIHQWPATLVQPVGSPLSLECTVEGTSNPNLYWYRQAAGRGLQLLFYSVGIGQISSEVPQNLSASRPQDRQFILSSKKLLLSDSGFYLCAWTPGQGVTDTQYFGPGTRLTVL.

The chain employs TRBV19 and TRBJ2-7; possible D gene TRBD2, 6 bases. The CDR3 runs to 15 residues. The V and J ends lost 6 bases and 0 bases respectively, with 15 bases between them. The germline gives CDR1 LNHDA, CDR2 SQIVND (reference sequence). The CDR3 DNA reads TGTGCCAGTAGGAGCCGGGACTCCCTCTCCTACGAGCAGTACTTC. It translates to CASRSRDSLSYEQYF.

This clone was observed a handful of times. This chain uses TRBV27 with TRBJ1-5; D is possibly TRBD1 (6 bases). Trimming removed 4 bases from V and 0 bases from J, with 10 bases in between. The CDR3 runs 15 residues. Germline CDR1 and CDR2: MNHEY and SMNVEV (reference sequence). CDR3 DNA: TGTGCCAGCAGTTGGACAGCTTATAGCAATCAGCCCCAGCATTTT. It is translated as CASSWTAYSNQPQHF.

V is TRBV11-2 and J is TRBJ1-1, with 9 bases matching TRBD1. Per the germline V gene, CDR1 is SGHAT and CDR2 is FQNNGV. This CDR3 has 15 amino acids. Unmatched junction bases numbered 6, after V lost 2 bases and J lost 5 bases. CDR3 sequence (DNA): TGTGCCAGCAGCTTATTGCGGGACAGGGTGACTGAAGCTTTCTTT. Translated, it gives CASSLLRDRVTEAFF.

The CDR3 bases are TGTGCCATCAAAGACGTCGGACAGGTGAACACTGAAGCTTTCTTT. This codes for CAIKDVGQVNTEAFF. The V and J genes are TRBV10-3 and TRBJ1-1; 7 positions agree with TRBD1. From germline, CDR1 is ENHRY and CDR2 SYGVKD. This CDR3 region has 15 residues. The J segment lost 0 bases and the V segment lost 7 bases, leaving 8 bases of the junction unmatched.

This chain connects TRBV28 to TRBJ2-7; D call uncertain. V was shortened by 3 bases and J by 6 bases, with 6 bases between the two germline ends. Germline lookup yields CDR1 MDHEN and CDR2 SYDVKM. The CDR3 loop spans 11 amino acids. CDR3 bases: TGTGCCAGCAGTTTTCAGGCCGAGCAGTACTTC. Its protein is CASSFQAEQYF.

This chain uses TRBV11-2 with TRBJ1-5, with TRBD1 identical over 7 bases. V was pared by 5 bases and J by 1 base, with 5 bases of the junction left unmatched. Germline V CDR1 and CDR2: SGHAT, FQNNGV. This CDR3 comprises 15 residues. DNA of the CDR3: TGTGCCAGCAGCAACGACAGGGCCAGCAATCAGCCCCAGCATTTT. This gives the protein CASSNDRASNQPQHF.

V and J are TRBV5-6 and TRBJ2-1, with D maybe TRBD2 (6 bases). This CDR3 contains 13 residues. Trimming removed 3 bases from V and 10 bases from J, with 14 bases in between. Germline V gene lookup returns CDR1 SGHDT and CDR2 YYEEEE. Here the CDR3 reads CASSSTGLGEQFF. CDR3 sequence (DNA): TGTGCCAGCAGCTCCACGGGACTCGGGGAGCAGTTCTTC.

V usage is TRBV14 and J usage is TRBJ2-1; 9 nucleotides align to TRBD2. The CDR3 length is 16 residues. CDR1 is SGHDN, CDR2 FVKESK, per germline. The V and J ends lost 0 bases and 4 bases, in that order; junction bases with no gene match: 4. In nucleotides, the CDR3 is TGTGCCAGCAGCCAAGAATGGGCGGGAGGGTACAATGAGCAGTTCTTC. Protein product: CASSQEWAGGYNEQFF.

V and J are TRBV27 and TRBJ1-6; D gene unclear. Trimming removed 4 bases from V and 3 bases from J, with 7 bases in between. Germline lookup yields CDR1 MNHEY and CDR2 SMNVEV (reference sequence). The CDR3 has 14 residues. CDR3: CASSYGIYNSPLHF. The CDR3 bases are TGTGCCAGCAGTTACGGTATCTATAATTCACCCCTCCACTTT.

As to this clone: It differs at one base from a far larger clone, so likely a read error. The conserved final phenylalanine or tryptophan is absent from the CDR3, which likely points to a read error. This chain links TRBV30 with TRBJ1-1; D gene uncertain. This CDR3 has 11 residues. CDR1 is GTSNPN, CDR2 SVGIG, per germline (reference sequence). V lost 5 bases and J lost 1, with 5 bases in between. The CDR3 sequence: CAWLRNTEAFI. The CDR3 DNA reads TGTGCCTGGCTCAGGAACACTGAAGCTTTCATT.

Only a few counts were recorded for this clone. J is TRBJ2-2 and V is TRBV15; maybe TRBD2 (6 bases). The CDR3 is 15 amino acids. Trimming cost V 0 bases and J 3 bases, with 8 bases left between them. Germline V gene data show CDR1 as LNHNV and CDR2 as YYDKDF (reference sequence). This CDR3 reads CATSREGEDTGELFF. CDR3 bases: TGTGCCACCAGCAGAGAAGGGGAGGACACCGGGGAGCTGTTTTTT.